The 17 T cell receptor beta chains reported below all come from one sample, sequenced in a study of radiotherapy plus CTLA-4 blockade in lung cancer (dated by TCRdb to between 2017 and 2018). The protocol used for the library was the immunoSEQ multiplex PCR assay. TCRdb provides this immuneACCESS table in a form limited to in-frame rearrangements. Some clones are lacking; in checked studies, under half of them reflect an unresolved V gene, and why the rest are absent is not known. The sample table records tens of thousands of clones; roughly 85% of these occur just once. Of the sample, 0.65% to 0.9% falls within the top ten clones. Sample: peripheral blood, taken from a patient treated with radiotherapy plus ipilimumab. Receptors were obtained from a human donor with non-small cell lung cancer who had stable disease on radiotherapy plus ipilimumab.

This chain joins TRBV7-9 and TRBJ2-1; a weak D match, TRBD2 (5 bases). From germline, CDR1 is SEHNR and CDR2 FQNEAQ (reference sequence). The ends were cut back, 4 bases at V and 5 bases at J, with 15 bases in the middle. The CDR3 runs to 15 residues. CDR3 sequence reads: CASSSNRRINNEQFF. CDR3 sequence (DNA): TGTGCCAGCAGCTCGAACCGGAGGATTAACAATGAGCAGTTCTTC.

The chain has TRBV6-5 and TRBJ2-2; D is undetermined. The V gene lost 8 bases and the J gene lost 6 bases, with 10 bases spanning the gap. CDR3 size: 12 residues. Germline values: CDR1 MNHEY, CDR2 SVGAGI. The CDR3 protein is CASEGAAGELFF. The CDR3 region has the DNA TGTGCCAGCGAAGGAGCAGCCGGGGAGCTGTTTTTT.

The chain employs TRBV11-2 and TRBJ2-1; D possibly corresponds to TRBD2 (5 bases). Trimming stripped 1 base from V and 10 bases from J, with 17 bases between. CDR1 and CDR2 from the germline V gene are SGHAT and FQNNGV. The CDR3 has 15 amino acids. The CDR3 nucleotides read TGTGCCAGCAGCTTAGCGGTAGGGAGAAGCGCGGAGCAGTTCTTC. This gives the protein CASSLAVGRSAEQFF. Using reference TRBV11-2 and TRBJ2-1 for the parts outside the CDR3, the full variable domain is EAGVAQSPRYKIIEKRQSVAFWCNPISGHATLYWYQQILGQGPKLLIQFQNNGVVDDSQLPKDRFSAERLKGVDSTLKIQPAKLEDSAVYLCASSLAVGRSAEQFFGPGTRLTVL.

The chain joins TRBV5-1 to TRBJ1-5, with D possibly being TRBD1 (5 bases). The CDR3 is 14 amino acids. V gave up 0 bases and J gave up 15 bases, with 19 bases separating them. Germline CDR1 SGHRS, CDR2 YFSETQ. The CDR3 sequence is CASSLEYGGSGLHF. CDR3 coding DNA: TGCGCCAGCAGCTTGGAATATGGGGGTAGTGGGTTGCATTTT.

The chain is built from TRBV6-5 and TRBJ1-6, with 7 bases that match TRBD1. The germline V gene has CDR1 MNHEY and CDR2 SVGAGI. V was pared by 3 bases and J by 3 bases, with 5 bases of the junction left unmatched. This CDR3 is 16 amino acids long. The CDR3 DNA reads TGTGCCAGCAGTTATTCGAGACAGGGCTATAATTCACCCCTCCACTTT. Translating it yields CASSYSRQGYNSPLHF.

The V and J genes are TRBV7-9 and TRBJ2-1; a weak D match, TRBD2 (5 bases). Per germline, CDR1 SEHNR and CDR2 FQNEAQ (reference sequence). The CDR3 has 14 amino acids. V lost 0 bases to trimming and J lost 9 bases, with 12 bases between them. This CDR3 reads CASSLAEGVGEQFF. DNA of the CDR3: TGTGCCAGCAGCTTAGCCGAGGGAGTGGGTGAGCAGTTCTTC.

This chain joins TRBV28 and TRBJ2-7, with 11 bases that match TRBD1. The junction had 10 bases not matched to a gene; V was cut back by 7 bases and J by 2 bases. Germline V gene lookup returns CDR1 MDHEN and CDR2 SYDVKM. The CDR3 totals 16 residues. The CDR3 loop is CASMGDRGSSPYEQYF. DNA of the CDR3: TGTGCCAGCATGGGGGACAGGGGGTCTTCACCCTACGAGCAGTACTTC. Using reference TRBV28 and TRBJ2-7 for the parts outside the CDR3, the full variable domain is DVKVTQSSRYLVKRTGEKVFLECVQDMDHENMFWYRQDPGLGLRLIYFSYDVKMKEKGDIPEGYSVSREKKERFSLILESASTNQTSMYLCASMGDRGSSPYEQYFGPGTRLTVT.

The chain combines TRBV6-4 with TRBJ2-2; TRBD2 matches at 10 bases. The CDR3 sequence is 16 residues long. With V trimmed by 6 bases and J by 1 base, 5 bases remained unmatched. Germline V gene data show CDR1 as MRHNA and CDR2 as SNTAGT. The DNA of the CDR3 is TGTGCCAGCAGCCCATCTAGCGGGGGGAACACCGGGGAGCTGTTTTTT. Translating gives CASSPSSGGNTGELFF.

J is TRBJ1-4 and V is TRBV27; no reliable D call. V was cut by 6 bases and J by 7 bases, with 15 bases left in between. The V gene's germline CDR1 is MNHEY and CDR2 SMNVEV (reference sequence). The CDR3 consists of 14 residues. The CDR3 sequence is CASRRAGASEKLFF. The CDR3 bases are TGTGCCAGCAGACGTGCCGGCGCGAGTGAAAAACTGTTTTTT.

The chain links TRBV2 to TRBJ1-5, with D possibly TRBD1 on 5 matching bases. Germline loops: CDR1 SNHLY, CDR2 FYNNEI. V lost 5 bases, J lost 5 bases, and 13 bases lay in between. CDR3 size: 14 residues. CDR3 in amino acids: CASSWGGLYQPQHF. The CDR3 region has the DNA TGTGCCAGCAGTTGGGGGGGTTTGTATCAGCCCCAGCATTTT.

This rearrangement joins TRBV28 to TRBJ2-1; TRBD2 agrees at 9 bases. The V segment lost 4 bases and the J segment 6 bases; nucleotides outside the gene matches: 10. This CDR3 comprises 16 residues. From germline, CDR1 is MDHEN and CDR2 SYDVKM. Here the CDR3 DNA reads TGTGCCAGCAGTTGGACCGGGACTAGCATTCCCAATGAGCAGTTCTTC. This encodes CASSWTGTSIPNEQFF. Based on the CDR3 plus reference TRBV28 and TRBJ2-1, the full variable domain is DVKVTQSSRYLVKRTGEKVFLECVQDMDHENMFWYRQDPGLGLRLIYFSYDVKMKEKGDIPEGYSVSREKKERFSLILESASTNQTSMYLCASSWTGTSIPNEQFFGPGTRLTVL.

The J gene is TRBJ1-5, the V gene TRBV19, with TRBD1 as a possible D gene (6 bases). V lost 6 bases to trimming and J lost 8 bases, with 14 bases between them. The CDR3 is made up of 13 amino acids. Germline assignment: CDR1 LNHDA and CDR2 SQIVND (reference sequence). The CDR3 region has the DNA TGTGCCAGTAGCATGGGGGCCCCAGAGCCCCAGCATTTT. Translation gives CASSMGAPEPQHF.

By sample fraction, this clone is medium-sized (0.01 to 0.1%). V usage is TRBV10-2 and J usage is TRBJ2-7; D might be TRBD1 (5 bases). CDR1 and CDR2 (germline): WSHSY, SAAADI. V lost 6 bases and J lost 4, with 7 bases in between. This CDR3 region has 11 residues. The CDR3 nucleotides are TGCGCCAGCAGCCGACAGTACGAGCAGTACTTC. As protein: CASSRQYEQYF.

This clone was found a few times. Here the CDR3 reads CASSQGTGGRNTIYF. CDR3 nucleotide sequence: TGTGCCAGCAGCCAAGGAACAGGTGGGCGGAACACCATATATTTT. V gene TRBV14 combines with J gene TRBJ1-3; D perhaps matches TRBD1 (5 bases). The CDR3 has 15 amino acids. The germline V gene has CDR1 SGHDN and CDR2 FVKESK. The germline V and J ends were trimmed by 1 base and 7 bases, with 14 bases remaining between them.

This sequence joins TRBV6-5 and TRBJ2-3; possibly TRBD1 for D (6 bases). V was cut by 4 bases and J by 1 base, with 9 bases left in between. This CDR3 has 14 residues. Germline V gives CDR1 MNHEY, CDR2 SVGAGI. The CDR3 DNA is TGTGCCAGCAGTTCCCACAGGGGCACAGATACGCAGTATTTT. It encodes CASSSHRGTDTQYF.

The rearrangement links TRBV7-6 to TRBJ2-7; the match to TRBD1 covers 11 bases. This CDR3 region has 15 residues. V trimming: 4 bases; J trimming: 4 bases; junction bases outside the gene matches: 6. Germline V lookup: CDR1 SGHVS, CDR2 FNYEAQ. Written as DNA, the CDR3 is TGTGCCAGCAGCTCCCGGGACAGGGGGATTTACGAGCAGTACTTC. Translating gives CASSSRDRGIYEQYF.

The chain carries TRBV9 and TRBJ2-7; a weak D match, TRBD2 (6 bases). Germline V gene lookup returns CDR1 SGDLS and CDR2 YYNGEE. The CDR3 extends over 15 amino acids. Trimming took 4 bases from V and 5 from J, leaving 19 bases between them. The CDR3 protein is CASSPRLEELDEQYF. The CDR3 DNA reads as TGTGCCAGCAGCCCCCGACTAGAGGAGCTCGACGAGCAGTACTTC.